Reported below is one TCR beta chain. This CDR3 has 13 amino acids. V lost 4 bases, J lost 10 bases, and 9 bases stayed unmatched. Germline CDR1 SGHRS, CDR2 YFSETQ. This specimen comes from a study of CD4+ T cells in melanoma. TCRdb's copy holds only in-frame clones and misses some; the assay was immunoSEQ multiplex PCR. The sample contains some 21,000 clones, approximately 80% of which appear only once. Material for sequencing was cells from a culture (not recorded whether cultured in vitro). The chain links TRBV5-1 to TRBJ1-1; TRBD1 matches 8 bases. The sequence was collected from a human donor with melanoma. CDR3: CASSGQGAGSAFF. CDR3 nucleotides: TGCGCCAGCAGCGGTCAGGGGGCCGGCTCAGCTTTCTTT.